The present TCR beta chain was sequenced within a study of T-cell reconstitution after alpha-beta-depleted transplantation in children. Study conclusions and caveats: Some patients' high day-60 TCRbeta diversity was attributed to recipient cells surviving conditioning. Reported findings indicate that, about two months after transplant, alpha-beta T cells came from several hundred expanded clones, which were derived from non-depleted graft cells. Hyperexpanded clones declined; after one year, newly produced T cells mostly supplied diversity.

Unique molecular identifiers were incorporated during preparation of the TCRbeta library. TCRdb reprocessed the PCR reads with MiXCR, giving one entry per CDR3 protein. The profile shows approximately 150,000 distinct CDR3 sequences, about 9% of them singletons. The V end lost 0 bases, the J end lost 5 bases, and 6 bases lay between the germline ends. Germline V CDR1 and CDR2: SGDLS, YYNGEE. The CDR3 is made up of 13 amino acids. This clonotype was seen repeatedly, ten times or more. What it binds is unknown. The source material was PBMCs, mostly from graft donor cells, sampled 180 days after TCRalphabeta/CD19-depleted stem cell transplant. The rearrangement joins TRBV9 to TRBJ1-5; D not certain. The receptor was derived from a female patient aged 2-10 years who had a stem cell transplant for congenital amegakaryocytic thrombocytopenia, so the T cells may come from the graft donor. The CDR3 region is CASSVDSHQPQHF. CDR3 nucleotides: TGTGCCAGCAGCGTAGACAGTCATCAGCCCCAGCATTTT.